Sequencing of this T cell receptor beta chain was carried out in a study of cytomegalovirus exposure and HLA in healthy donors. Per germline, CDR1 MNHEY and CDR2 SMNVEV (reference sequence). The CDR3 spans 16 residues. V trimming: 3 bases; J trimming: 10 bases; junction bases outside the gene matches: 12. It was with 60 Vbeta and 13 Jbeta primers that the PCR ran. TCRdb's copy holds only in-frame clones and misses some; the assay was immunoSEQ multiplex PCR. The sample lists 120,000 or so clones; more than 75% were seen once. Each donor was healthy, and each was a bone marrow donor. Study-wide results and caveats: Later, an analysis showed that TCR beta chains associated with HLA were more clonally expanded than others that were equally common. Presence/absence analysis assumed near-uniform sequencing depth across donors.

Concerning this clone: Antigen specificity is unknown.

The specimen was PBMCs. The source is a man under 40 in good health and CMV-seropositive. This sequence joins TRBV27 and TRBJ2-1, with TRBD2 identical over 10 bases. The CDR3 loop reads CASSFLGASGSGEQFF. The CDR3, as DNA: TGTGCCAGCAGTTTCCTAGGGGCTAGCGGGAGTGGGGAGCAGTTCTTC.